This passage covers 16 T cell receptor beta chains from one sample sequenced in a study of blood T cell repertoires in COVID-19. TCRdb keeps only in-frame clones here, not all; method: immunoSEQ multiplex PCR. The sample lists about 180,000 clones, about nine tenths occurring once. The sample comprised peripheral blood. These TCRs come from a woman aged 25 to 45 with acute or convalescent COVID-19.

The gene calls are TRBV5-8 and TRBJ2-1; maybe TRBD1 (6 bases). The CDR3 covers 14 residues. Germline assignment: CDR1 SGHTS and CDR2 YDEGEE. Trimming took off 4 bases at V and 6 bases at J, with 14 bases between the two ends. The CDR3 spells CASSRRQAFNEQFF. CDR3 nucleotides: TGTGCCAGCAGCAGGCGACAGGCCTTCAATGAGCAGTTCTTC.

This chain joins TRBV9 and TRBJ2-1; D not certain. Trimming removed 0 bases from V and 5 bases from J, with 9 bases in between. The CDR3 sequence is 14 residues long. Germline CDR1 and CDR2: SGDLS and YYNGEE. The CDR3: CASSVDGSHNEQFF. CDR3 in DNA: TGTGCCAGCAGCGTAGATGGCAGTCACAATGAGCAGTTCTTC.

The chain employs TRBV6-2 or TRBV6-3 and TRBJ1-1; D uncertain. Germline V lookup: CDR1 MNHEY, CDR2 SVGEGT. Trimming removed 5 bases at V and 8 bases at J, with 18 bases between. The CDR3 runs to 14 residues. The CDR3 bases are TGTGCCAGCAGTGCCCCGGAGCCCCGGAGCGAAGCTTTCTTT. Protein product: CASSAPEPRSEAFF.

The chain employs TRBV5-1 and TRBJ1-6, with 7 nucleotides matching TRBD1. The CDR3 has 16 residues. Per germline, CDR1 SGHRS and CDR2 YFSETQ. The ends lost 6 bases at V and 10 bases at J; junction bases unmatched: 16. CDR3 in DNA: TGCGCCAGCAAGGGGGGCCGGACAGGTGAGAGGTCACCCCTCCACTTT. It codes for CASKGGRTGERSPLHF. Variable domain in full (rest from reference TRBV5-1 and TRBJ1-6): KAGVTQTPRYLIKTRGQQVTLSCSPISGHRSVSWYQQTPGQGLQFLFEYFSETQRNKGNFPGRFSGRQFSNSRSEMNVSTLELGDSALYLCASKGGRTGERSPLHFGNGTRLTVT.

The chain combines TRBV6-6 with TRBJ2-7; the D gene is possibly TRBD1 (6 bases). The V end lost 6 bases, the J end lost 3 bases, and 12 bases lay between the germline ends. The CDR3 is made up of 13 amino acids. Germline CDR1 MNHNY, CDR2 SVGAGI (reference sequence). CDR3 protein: CASRVGQLYEQYF. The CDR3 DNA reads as TGTGCCAGCAGGGTCGGACAGCTCTACGAGCAGTACTTC.

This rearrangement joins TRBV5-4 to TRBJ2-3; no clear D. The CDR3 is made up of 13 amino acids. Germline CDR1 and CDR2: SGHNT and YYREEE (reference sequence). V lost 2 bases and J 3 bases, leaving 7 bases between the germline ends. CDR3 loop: CASSFLETDTQYF. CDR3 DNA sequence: TGTGCCAGCAGCTTTCTAGAGACAGATACGCAGTATTTT.

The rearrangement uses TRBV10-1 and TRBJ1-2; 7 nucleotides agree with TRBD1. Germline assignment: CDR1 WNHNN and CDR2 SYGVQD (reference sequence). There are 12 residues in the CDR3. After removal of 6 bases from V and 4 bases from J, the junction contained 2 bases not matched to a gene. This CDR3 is CASSTGAYGYTF. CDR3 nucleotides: TGCGCCAGCAGCACAGGGGCCTATGGCTACACCTTC.

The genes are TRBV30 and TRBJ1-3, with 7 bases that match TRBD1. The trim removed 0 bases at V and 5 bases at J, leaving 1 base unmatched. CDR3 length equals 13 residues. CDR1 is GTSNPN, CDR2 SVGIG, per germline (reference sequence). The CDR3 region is CAWSVTGRNTIYF. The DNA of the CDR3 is TGTGCCTGGAGTGTGACAGGGAGAAACACCATATATTTT.

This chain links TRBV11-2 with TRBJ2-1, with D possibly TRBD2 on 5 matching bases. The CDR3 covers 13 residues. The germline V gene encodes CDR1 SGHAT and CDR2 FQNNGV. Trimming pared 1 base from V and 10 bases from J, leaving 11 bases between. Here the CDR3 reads CASSLVGRGEQFF. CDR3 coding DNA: TGTGCCAGCAGCTTAGTTGGTCGAGGGGAGCAGTTCTTC.

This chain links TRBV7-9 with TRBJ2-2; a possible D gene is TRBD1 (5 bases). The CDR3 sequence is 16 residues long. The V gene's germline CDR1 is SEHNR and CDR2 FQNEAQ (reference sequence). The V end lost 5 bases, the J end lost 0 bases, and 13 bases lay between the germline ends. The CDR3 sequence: CASSPYRQTNTGELFF. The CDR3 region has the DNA TGTGCCAGCAGCCCGTATAGACAGACGAACACCGGGGAGCTGTTTTTT.

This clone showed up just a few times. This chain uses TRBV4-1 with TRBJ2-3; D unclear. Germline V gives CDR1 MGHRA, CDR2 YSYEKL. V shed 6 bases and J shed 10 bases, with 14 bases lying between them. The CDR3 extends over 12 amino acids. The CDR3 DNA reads TGCGCCAGCAGTCCCATTGGGCGTGCGCAGTATTTT. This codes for CASSPIGRAQYF.

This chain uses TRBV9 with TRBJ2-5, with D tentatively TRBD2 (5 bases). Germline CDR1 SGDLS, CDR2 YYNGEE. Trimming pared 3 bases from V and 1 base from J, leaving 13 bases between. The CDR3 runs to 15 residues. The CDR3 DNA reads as TGTGCCAGCAGCGCCGGGATAGGTACCCAAGAGACCCAGTACTTC. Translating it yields CASSAGIGTQETQYF.

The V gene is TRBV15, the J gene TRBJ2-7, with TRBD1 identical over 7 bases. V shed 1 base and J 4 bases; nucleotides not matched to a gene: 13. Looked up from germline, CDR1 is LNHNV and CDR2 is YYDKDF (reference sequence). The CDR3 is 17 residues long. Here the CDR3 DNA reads TGTGCCACCAGCAGAGGGAATCCGGGACAGAATTCTTACGAGCAGTACTTC. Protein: CATSRGNPGQNSYEQYF.

CDR3 residues: CASRERQRLETQYF. The CDR3 region has the DNA TGTGCCAGCAGGGAACGGCAGAGGCTAGAGACCCAGTACTTC. This chain joins TRBV2 and TRBJ2-5; D unclear. The CDR3 spans 14 residues. The germline V and J ends were trimmed by 6 bases and 4 bases, with 15 bases remaining between them. The germline V gene has CDR1 SNHLY and CDR2 FYNNEI.

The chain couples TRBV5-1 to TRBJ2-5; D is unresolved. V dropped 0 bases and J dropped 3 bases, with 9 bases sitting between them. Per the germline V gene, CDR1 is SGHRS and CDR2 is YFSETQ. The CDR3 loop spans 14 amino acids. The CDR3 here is CASSLGGGEETQYF. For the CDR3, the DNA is TGCGCCAGCAGCTTGGGCGGCGGTGAAGAGACCCAGTACTTC.

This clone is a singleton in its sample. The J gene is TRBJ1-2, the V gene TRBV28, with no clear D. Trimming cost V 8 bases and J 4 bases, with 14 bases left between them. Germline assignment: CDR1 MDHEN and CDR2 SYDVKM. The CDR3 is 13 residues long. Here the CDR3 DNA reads TGTGCCAGCGATAATCCAGGCTCCTATGGCTACACCTTC. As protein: CASDNPGSYGYTF.